Below, 28 T cell receptor beta chains from the same sample are listed, as sequenced in a study of Ad26.COV2.S vaccination and SARS-CoV-2 variants. Treatment described: approximately 18 received Ad26.COV2.S at low or high dose, single or two shots; several received placebo; per-sample allocation not given. Samples were taken on day 63 after the first vaccine or placebo injection. TCRdb's copy holds only in-frame clones and misses some; the assay was immunoSEQ multiplex PCR. The sample consists of around 300,000 clones, approximately 86% of them appearing once. The sequencing here drew on peripheral blood, taken in a trial of Ad26.COV2.S vaccine versus placebo. The source is a person between 18 and 59 years old who received the Ad26.COV2.S COVID-19 vaccine or a placebo.

The chain carries TRBV11-2 and TRBJ2-3; D is unresolved. V gave up 2 bases and J gave up 6 bases, with 6 bases separating them. CDR1 is SGHAT and CDR2 is FQNNGV in the germline V gene. The CDR3 is 12 amino acids. The CDR3 region is CASSLTGDTQYF. Here the CDR3 DNA reads TGTGCCAGCAGCTTAACTGGGGATACGCAGTATTTT.

CDR3 DNA: TGTGCCAGCAGTGAGTCCGCCCGAGGCTACACCTTC. It yields the protein CASSESARGYTF. The chain links TRBV25-1 to TRBJ1-2; D is unresolved. The CDR3 runs to 12 residues. Germline CDR1 is MGHDK and CDR2 is SYGVNS. Deletions cut 3 bases from V and 8 bases from J, with 10 bases between.

The table lists this clone with a few counts. The sample contains more than one DNA sequence encoding this CDR3. This chain links TRBV5-6 with TRBJ1-6, with D tentatively TRBD1 (5 bases). With 3 bases removed from V and 9 bases from J, the gap between germline ends came to 7 bases. The CDR3 contains 12 residues. Germline CDR1 and CDR2: SGHDT and YYEEEE. Written as DNA, the CDR3 is TGTGCCAGCAGCTGGGGGGGTTCACCCCTCCACTTT. It yields the protein CASSWGGSPLHF.

Worth noting for this clone: This same CDR3 is encoded by further DNA sequences in the sample. This sequence joins TRBV7-9 and TRBJ2-7; D unclear. Germline CDR1 is SEHNR and CDR2 is FQNEAQ (reference sequence). With 3 bases removed from V and 7 bases from J, the gap between germline ends came to 7 bases. The CDR3 runs to 11 residues. The DNA of the CDR3 is TGTGCCAGCAGCTTTCTGGGTGAGCAGTACTTC. Its protein is CASSFLGEQYF.

This chain uses TRBV10-3 with TRBJ1-1; TRBD1 is a possible D gene (5 bases). Germline V gene data show CDR1 as ENHRY and CDR2 as SYGVKD. V was pared by 7 bases and J by 1 base, with 13 bases between. CDR3 length: 14 amino acids. CDR3 region: CAITRDPPNTEAFF. In nucleotides, the CDR3 is TGTGCCATCACCCGGGACCCGCCGAACACTGAAGCTTTCTTT.

This clone was recorded once. The CDR3 loop is CASSPRTGNYEQYF. The DNA of the CDR3 is TGTGCCAGCAGCCCTAGGACAGGGAACTACGAGCAGTACTTC. The chain has TRBV7-9 and TRBJ2-7, with 8 bases identical to TRBD1. V shed 5 bases, J shed 3 bases, and the junction held 6 bases outside the gene matches. The CDR3 loop spans 14 amino acids. Germline CDR1 is SEHNR and CDR2 is FQNEAQ (reference sequence).

The rearrangement joins TRBV28 to TRBJ1-5; TRBD1 matches at 9 bases. Germline CDR1 reads MDHEN; CDR2 reads SYDVKM. CDR3 length: 15 residues. V trimming: 5 bases; J trimming: 4 bases; junction bases outside the gene matches: 6. CDR3 region: CASSRTGGRNQPQHF. CDR3 bases: TGTGCCAGCAGTCGTACAGGGGGCAGGAATCAGCCCCAGCATTTT.

This sequence joins TRBV15 and TRBJ2-4; TRBD1 might be the D (6 bases). The length of the CDR3 is 16 residues. Germline loops: CDR1 LNHNV, CDR2 YYDKDF (reference sequence). Between the trimmed V and J ends, which lost 4 bases and 1 base, there was a span of 14 bases. The CDR3 DNA reads as TGTGCCACCAGCACCAGACAGGACCTTGCCAAAAACATTCAGTACTTC. Its translation is CATSTRQDLAKNIQYF. The entire variable domain, with the rest obtained from reference TRBV15 and TRBJ2-4, is as follows: DAMVIQNPRYQVTQFGKPVTLSCSQTLNHNVMYWYQQKSSQAPKLLFHYYDKDFNNEADTPDNFQSRRPNTSFCFLDIRSPGLGDTAMYLCATSTRQDLAKNIQYFGAGTRLSVL.

V and J are TRBV28 and TRBJ1-2; D is unresolved. This CDR3 contains 13 residues. The germline V gene encodes CDR1 MDHEN and CDR2 SYDVKM. V lost 5 bases and J 0 bases, leaving 7 bases between the germline ends. CDR3 amino acids: CASSGGTNYGYTF. In DNA, the CDR3 is TGTGCCAGCAGTGGAGGAACTAACTATGGCTACACCTTC.

The V call is TRBV2, the J call TRBJ2-7; D unresolved. The CDR3 loop spans 13 amino acids. The V gene's germline CDR1 is SNHLY and CDR2 FYNNEI. Deletions cut 4 bases from V and 3 bases from J, with 10 bases between. The chain's CDR3 is CASSGEGNYEQYF. For the CDR3, the DNA is TGTGCCAGCAGTGGAGAAGGGAACTACGAGCAGTACTTC.

J is TRBJ1-6 and V is TRBV14; D gene unclear. With 4 bases removed from V and 14 bases from J, the gap between germline ends came to 12 bases. Germline loops: CDR1 SGHDN, CDR2 FVKESK. The CDR3 runs 12 residues. DNA of the CDR3: TGTGCCAGCAGCCGTCCGGGAGGGTCCCTCCACTTT. The encoded protein is CASSRPGGSLHF.

The CDR3 sequence: CASTRTSGGQETQYF. In DNA, the CDR3 is TGTGCCAGCACCAGGACTAGCGGGGGCCAAGAGACCCAGTACTTC. The V gene is TRBV5-4, the J gene TRBJ2-5; the match to TRBD2 covers 13 bases. Germline loops: CDR1 SGHNT, CDR2 YYREEE (reference sequence). V lost 6 bases to trimming and J lost 1 base; unmatched junction nucleotides: 3. CDR3 size: 15 residues.

This chain joins TRBV6-5 and TRBJ1-3; D gene uncertain. The CDR3 has 16 amino acids. V was pared by 0 bases and J by 2 bases, with 11 bases between. Germline V gene sequence: CDR1 MNHEY, CDR2 SVGAGI. The CDR3 here is CASSYSNWGAGNTIYF. The CDR3 nucleotides are TGTGCCAGCAGTTACTCGAATTGGGGTGCTGGAAACACCATATATTTT.

J is TRBJ2-7 and V is TRBV19; possibly TRBD1 for D (6 bases). The germline gives CDR1 LNHDA, CDR2 SQIVND (reference sequence). V lost 6 bases and J lost 2, with 14 bases in between. The CDR3 is made up of 14 amino acids. The DNA of the CDR3 is TGTGCCAGTAGACCTCACAGGGCAACCTACGAGCAGTACTTC. Translation: CASRPHRATYEQYF. Variable domain in full (rest from reference TRBV19 and TRBJ2-7): DGGITQSPKYLFRKEGQNVTLSCEQNLNHDAMYWYRQDPGQGLRLIYYSQIVNDFQKGDIAEGYSVSREKKESFPLTVTSAQKNPTAFYLCASRPHRATYEQYFGPGTRLTVT.

CDR3 DNA sequence: TGTGCCAGCAGCACCGGGACAAAAAATGAAAAACTGTTTTTT. Its protein product is CASSTGTKNEKLFF. The J gene is TRBJ1-4, the V gene TRBV11-2, with D maybe TRBD1 (6 bases). V lost 5 bases and J lost 5, with 12 bases in between. CDR1 SGHAT and CDR2 FQNNGV come from the germline V gene. The CDR3 totals 14 residues.

This sequence joins TRBV6-2 or TRBV6-3 and TRBJ2-1, with 9 bases lining up with TRBD2. This CDR3 comprises 14 residues. The V gene's germline CDR1 is MNHEY and CDR2 SVGEGT. J gave up 9 bases and V 5 bases, and 8 bases lay outside the gene matches. CDR3 residues: CASSLIAGAGEQFF. The CDR3 coding sequence is TGTGCCAGCAGTCTAATAGCGGGGGCAGGTGAGCAGTTCTTC.

The gene calls are TRBV18 and TRBJ2-3; D remains unclear. Trimming took 4 bases from V and 1 from J, leaving 12 bases between them. CDR3 size: 15 residues. Looked up from germline, CDR1 is KGHSH and CDR2 is LQKENI. The DNA for the CDR3 is TGTGCCAGCTCACAGAGCGAGGCAGGCACAGATACGCAGTATTTT. It codes for CASSQSEAGTDTQYF.

The chain has TRBV29-1 and TRBJ1-2; weak D call: TRBD1 (6 bases). Germline CDR1 is SQVTM and CDR2 is ANQGSEA. The CDR3 is made up of 16 amino acids. Trimming shortened V by 3 bases and J by 8 bases, and 25 bases separated the two germline ends. DNA for the CDR3: TGCAGCGTTGATTTACCCTCGGGACAAAGGATAGGAGGCTACACCTTC. Amino acid sequence: CSVDLPSGQRIGGYTF.

V usage is TRBV24-1 and J usage is TRBJ1-1, with TRBD1 identical over 9 bases. In germline, CDR1 is KGHDR, CDR2 SFDVKD. The CDR3 has 13 residues. Trimming cost V 4 bases and J 5 bases; bases outside gene matches: 1. In DNA form, the CDR3 reads TGTGCCACCAGTGAGACAGGGGGAACTGAAGCTTTCTTT. It yields the protein CATSETGGTEAFF.

V is TRBV7-2 and J is TRBJ2-1, with 8 bases that match TRBD1. Trimming took 4 bases from V and 12 from J; bases not matched to a gene: 11. The V gene's germline CDR1 is SGHTA and CDR2 FQGNSA. The CDR3 consists of 14 residues. The CDR3 loop reads CASSSGTGGLGQFF. CDR3 nucleotides: TGTGCCAGCAGCTCGGGGACAGGCGGACTCGGGCAGTTCTTC.

Written as DNA, the CDR3 is TGCGCCAGCAGCCAAGTAAAGTACCAAGAGACCCAGTACTTC. Protein product: CASSQVKYQETQYF. The chain recombines TRBV4-1 with TRBJ2-5, with no clear D. The CDR3 length is 14 residues. V was shortened by 1 base and J by 0 bases, with 6 bases between the two germline ends. CDR1 and CDR2 from the germline V gene are MGHRA and YSYEKL.

The chain carries TRBV11-3 and TRBJ2-5; the D call may be TRBD1 or TRBD2 (5 bases each). The CDR3 covers 15 residues. The germline V and J ends were trimmed by 5 bases and 2 bases, with 15 bases remaining between them. CDR1 and CDR2 from the germline V gene are SGHNT and YENEEA. The CDR3 loop is CASSRGGSRQETQYF. The CDR3 bases are TGTGCCAGCAGCCGTGGGGGTTCCCGGCAAGAGACCCAGTACTTC.

The CDR3 spells CASSYPGLAGTTGELFF. CDR3 sequence (DNA): TGTGCCAGCAGTTACCCGGGACTAGCGGGGACCACCGGGGAGCTGTTTTTT. The chain recombines TRBV6-2 or TRBV6-3 with TRBJ2-2, with 13 bases that match TRBD2. The ends lost 2 bases at V and 4 bases at J; junction bases unmatched: 4. The CDR3 totals 17 residues. Germline V gives CDR1 MNHEY, CDR2 SVGEGT.

This sequence joins TRBV4-3 and TRBJ1-1, with unresolved D. The V end lost 1 base, the J end lost 5 bases, and 17 bases lay between the germline ends. The CDR3 contains 16 residues. From germline, CDR1 is LGHNA and CDR2 YSLEER. CDR3 coding DNA: TGCGCCAGCAGCCAAGGGGCGGCCGGGCTTGCGACTGAAGCTTTCTTT. Amino acid sequence: CASSQGAAGLATEAFF.

This chain uses TRBV10-3 with TRBJ2-1; TRBD1 matches 10 bases. Germline CDR1 reads ENHRY; CDR2 reads SYGVKD. V lost 8 bases, J lost 15 bases, and 16 bases stayed unmatched. The CDR3 length is 14 residues. CDR3 nucleotide sequence: TGTGCCATCCAGGGGACCGGGACAGGGGATTTGCTGTTCTTC. The encoded protein is CAIQGTGTGDLLFF.

The chain joins TRBV30 to TRBJ1-2, with D unclear. CDR1 GTSNPN and CDR2 SVGIG come from the germline V gene (reference sequence). Deletions cut 3 bases from V and 3 bases from J, with 5 bases between. The length of the CDR3 is 11 residues. DNA of the CDR3: TGTGCCTGGAGACCGGACTATGGCTACACCTTC. It is translated as CAWRPDYGYTF.

The chain joins TRBV6-6 to TRBJ2-1, with TRBD1 matching 7 bases. The ends lost 5 bases at V and 2 bases at J; junction bases unmatched: 9. In germline, CDR1 is MNHNY, CDR2 SVGAGI (reference sequence). CDR3 length equals 16 residues. CDR3 loop: CASSRSGGSPYNEQFF. CDR3 in DNA: TGTGCCAGCAGTCGATCAGGGGGATCGCCCTACAATGAGCAGTTCTTC.

This chain joins TRBV19 and TRBJ2-3; tentatively, D is TRBD1 (6 bases). Between the trimmed V and J ends, which lost 5 bases and 0 bases, there was a span of 9 bases. Germline CDR1 is LNHDA and CDR2 is SQIVND (reference sequence). The CDR3 runs to 14 residues. The chain's CDR3 is CASSGRGSTDTQYF. In nucleotides, the CDR3 is TGTGCCAGTAGTGGCAGGGGTAGCACAGATACGCAGTATTTT.